This T cell receptor beta chain came from a study of shared clonotypes between healthy human individuals. Germline CDR1 and CDR2: SGDLS and YYNGEE. Trimming took 3 bases from V and 6 from J, leaving 13 bases between them. The CDR3 is 13 amino acids. Sequencing was performed with immunoSEQ multiplex PCR; in TCRdb, only in-frame clones are kept and a portion is missing. The data hold some 1,900,000 clones, with roughly 94% observed a single time. Naive CD8 isolation took CD45RO-negative cells positively selected for CCR7 and excluded terminally differentiated effector memory CD45RA+ cells. The material sequenced was naive CD8+ T cells sorted from blood. The V and J genes are TRBV9 and TRBJ2-7, with TRBD1 as a possible D gene (6 bases). The receptor was derived from a man between 18 and 29 years old in good health. The CDR3 bases are TGTGCCAGCAGCGCCTCGACAGGATTCGAGCAGTACTTC. It translates to CASSASTGFEQYF.